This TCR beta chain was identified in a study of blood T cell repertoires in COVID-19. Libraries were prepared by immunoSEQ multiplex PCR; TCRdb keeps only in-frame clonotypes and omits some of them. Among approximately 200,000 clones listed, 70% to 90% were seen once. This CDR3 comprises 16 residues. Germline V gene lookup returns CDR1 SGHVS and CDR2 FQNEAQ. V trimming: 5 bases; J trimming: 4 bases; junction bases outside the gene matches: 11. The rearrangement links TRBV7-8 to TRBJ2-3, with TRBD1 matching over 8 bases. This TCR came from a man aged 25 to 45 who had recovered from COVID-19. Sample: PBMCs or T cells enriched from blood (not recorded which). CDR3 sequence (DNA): TGTGCCAGCAGCCTTCGACAGGGGTTTAATTCAGATACGCAGTATTTT. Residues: CASSLRQGFNSDTQYF.